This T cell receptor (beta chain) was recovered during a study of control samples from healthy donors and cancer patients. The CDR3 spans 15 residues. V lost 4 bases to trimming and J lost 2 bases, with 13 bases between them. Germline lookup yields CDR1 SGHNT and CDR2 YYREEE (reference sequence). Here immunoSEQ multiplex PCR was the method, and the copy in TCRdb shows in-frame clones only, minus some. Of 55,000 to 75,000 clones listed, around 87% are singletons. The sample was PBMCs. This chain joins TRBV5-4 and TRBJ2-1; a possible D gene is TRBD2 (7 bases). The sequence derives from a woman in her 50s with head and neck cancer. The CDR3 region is CASSPGGGPYNEQFF. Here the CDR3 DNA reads TGTGCCAGCAGCCCCGGCGGGGGCCCCTACAATGAGCAGTTCTTC.